This TCR beta chain was sequenced in a study of shared clonotypes between healthy human individuals. Study background: CD4 naive and CD4 memory each took three plates per donor, while CD8 naive took two and CD8 memory one. Whole-study findings and limits: Clonotype sharing across several donors was observed for around 4.8% of naive CD4 clonotypes.

Investigators spread the genomic DNA of each subset evenly over several immunoSEQ plates. Libraries were prepared by immunoSEQ multiplex PCR; TCRdb keeps only in-frame clonotypes and omits some of them. There are some 2.1 million clones in the sample; 90% to 95% occur only once, and 0.1% to 0.15% lies in the top ten. Note on this clone: What it binds is not known.

Input material: naive CD4+ T cells sorted from blood. Indicated subset: CD45RA+ positively selected. The TCR sequence derives from a young man in good health.

In DNA, the CDR3 is TGTGCCAGCAGTACCCCGGGGGGTACCAGAGAAGCTTTCTTT. It encodes CASSTPGGTREAFF. The rearrangement links TRBV6-5 to TRBJ1-1, with TRBD1 as a possible D gene (5 bases). Germline CDR1 MNHEY, CDR2 SVGAGI. This CDR3 is built from 14 residues. With 5 bases removed from V and 8 bases from J, the gap between germline ends came to 18 bases.